A selection of T cell receptor beta chains follows, all from one sample in a study of regulatory T cells in long-lasting Graves disease. TCRdb re-called the multiplex PCR reads with MiXCR, one entry per CDR3 protein. Among nearly 350,000 distinct CDR3 sequences, around 19% were seen once, and the ten largest hold less than 35%. The source material was peripheral blood mononuclear cells (PBMCs), sampled when the disease was refractory, from a patient treated with antithyroid drugs. These receptor sequences come from a female donor with Graves disease. The CDR3 runs from the conserved cysteine through the conserved F or W. D genes are given only for firm matches. Clone sizes are given selectively: once, few, many, or a class where the clone is expanded.

V gene	D gene	J gene	clone size	CDR3 protein	CDR3 DNA
TRBV5-1	-	TRBJ1-2	many	CASSPLRRADGYTF	TGCGCCAGCAGCCCATTGAGGCGGGCAGATGGCTACACCTTC
TRBV3-2	-	TRBJ1-6	few	CASSQDFRFFLGSPLHF	TGTGCCAGCAGCCAAGATTTTCGGTTTTTCCTCGGTTCACCCCTCCACTTT
TRBV20-1	TRBD1	TRBJ1-6	few	CSARDRLNNSPLHF	TGCAGTGCAAGGGACAGGTTGAATAATTCACCCCTCCACTTT
TRBV19	TRBD1	TRBJ1-2	few	CASSTGVSYGYTF	TGTGCCAGTAGCACAGGGGTCAGCTATGGCTACACCTTC
TRBV29-1	-	TRBJ2-7	many	CSVEAGEAYEQYF	TGCAGCGTTGAAGCAGGGGAAGCCTACGAGCAGTACTTC
TRBV28	TRBD1	TRBJ2-7	-	CASNIGTGSNEQYF	TGTGCCAGCAATATAGGGACAGGGTCCAACGAGCAGTACTTC
TRBV19	-	TRBJ1-2	-	CASRASGLYGYTF	TGTGCCAGCAGAGCCTCAGGGCTCTATGGCTACACCTTC
TRBV5-6	-	TRBJ2-7	few	CASSLGGVYEQYF	TGTGCCAGCAGCTTGGGAGGGGTCTACGAGCAGTACTTC
TRBV24-1	-	TRBJ2-2	few	CATTGASNTGELFF	TGTGCCACCACCGGGGCCTCTAACACCGGGGAGCTGTTTTTT
TRBV2	-	TRBJ1-6	many	CASRLAPRGGNSPLHF	TGTGCCAGCAGACTGGCACCCAGGGGTGGGAATTCACCCCTCCACTTT
TRBV6-5	-	TRBJ1-6	many	CASSYSPPAGGNSPLHF	TGTGCCAGCAGTTACTCCCCTCCGGCCGGAGGGAATTCACCCCTCCACTTT
TRBV28	TRBD1	TRBJ1-1	many	CASRRTGRTEAFF	TGTGCCAGCAGAAGGACAGGTCGAACTGAAGCTTTCTTT
TRBV6-1	-	TRBJ1-3	-	CASQGSSSGNTIYF	TGTGCCAGCCAGGGCTCGAGCTCTGGAAACACCATATATTTT
TRBV7-8	TRBD1	TRBJ2-7	many	CASSSWDSPYEQYF	TGTGCCAGCAGCTCCTGGGACAGCCCCTACGAGCAGTACTTC
TRBV5-1	-	TRBJ1-4	many	CASSDDRTNEKLFF	TGCGCCAGCAGCGACGACAGAACTAATGAAAAACTGTTTTTT
TRBV12-3/TRBV12-4	-	TRBJ1-4	-	CASSKVGGQVNEKLFF	TGTGCCAGCAGTAAAGTCGGGGGGCAAGTTAATGAAAAACTGTTTTTT
TRBV6-1	-	TRBJ2-5	many	CASSRPGGSGQETQYF	TGTGCCAGCAGTAGACCTGGGGGGTCGGGCCAAGAGACCCAGTACTTC
TRBV2	-	TRBJ2-5	many	CASIDRQGQETQYF	TGTGCCAGCATCGACCGTCAGGGCCAAGAGACCCAGTACTTC
TRBV2	-	TRBJ2-4	many	CASSVTMNIQYF	TGTGCCAGCAGTGTTACGATGAACATTCAGTACTTC
TRBV12-3/TRBV12-4	-	TRBJ2-5	many	CASSFSGREETQYF	TGTGCCAGCAGTTTTTCGGGCAGGGAAGAGACCCAGTACTTC
TRBV27	TRBD2	TRBJ2-2	-	CASSLKGGGVNTGELFF	TGTGCCAGCAGTTTAAAGGGCGGGGGGGTGAACACCGGGGAGCTGTTTTTT
TRBV28	-	TRBJ2-7	many	CASSDRDGPYEQYF	TGTGCCAGCAGTGACCGGGACGGACCCTACGAGCAGTACTTC
TRBV11-2	-	TRBJ1-1	many	CASGLNTEAFF	TGTGCCAGCGGGCTTAACACTGAAGCTTTCTTT